The T cell receptor beta chain under discussion was sequenced for a study of blood T cell repertoires in COVID-19 (dated by TCRdb to about 2020). Broadly, across the study: Samples from collaborators originated in the United States, Italy and Spain and spanned both the acute and convalescent phases of COVID-19. Sample metadata almost always included a de-identified subject ID, COVID-19 status, age in years and sex. Deeply sampled blood TCRbeta repertoires from subjects exposed to, actively infected with, or recovered from COVID-19 were included in the dataset. Where available, HLA class I and class II types were taken from metadata supplied by the sample provider and were not determined by assay-based typing. The repertoires were released in a freely available public database intended as a resource for research on the immune response to SARS-CoV-2. The prospective study material was composed of cDNA or gDNA derived from T cells, B-cell-depleted T cells, or PBMCs. The samples were drawn from the first 160 participants of the ongoing ImmuneRACE study and from over 950 subjects provided by 6 global collaborators. Beyond this particular receptor, the publication reports: How much clinical and demographic metadata was included differed by source and by participant, and the metadata was provided uncurated.

A second Seattle source provided samples from volunteer blood donors who had recovered from COVID-19. Collaborating institutions collected whole blood in K2EDTA tubes following their own protocols. For TCRbeta analysis, collaborators shipped samples in one of three forms: frozen whole blood, isolated PBMCs, or DNA extracted from either of those sample types. The CDR3 contains 13 residues, cysteine and phenylalanine counted. Only the CDR3 region is kept as DNA, spanning 39 bases read in frame from base 1. The germline V gene supplies CDR1 SGHRS and CDR2 YFSETQ. Trimming takes 3 bases from V and 6 bases from J, and the germline ends sit 10 bases apart. TCRbeta CDR3 regions were amplified from genomic DNA using the immunoSEQ Assay, a bias-controlled multiplex PCR. Regarding the original processing steps: Nucleated cell counts per sample were estimated from amplification of reference gene primers within the assay. To quantify the absolute abundance of each unique TCRbeta CDR3 rearrangement, sequence reads were collapsed and filtered. For each sample, productive Simpson clonality was calculated by taking the square root of Simpson's diversity index across productive rearrangements. The table comes from immuneACCESS by way of TCRdb, which keeps in-frame sequences with V and J called. Part of the clones is missing from these tables; in studies checked, under half for an unresolved V gene and the rest for unknown reasons. The DNA gave D and trimming, while V, J and clone size come from that table. Counted in this sample were about 300,000 clones; around 89% of them appeared once. The top ten constitute under 8% of the sample.

Remarks on this clone: Its recognized antigen is unknown. Base qualities are missing; no much larger clone stands one base away.

This receptor was taken from a woman under 40 who had recovered from COVID-19. Sequencing was performed on peripheral blood. The V and J segments used are TRBV5-1 and TRBJ2-4; no D segment can be confidently identified. The CDR3 amino acid sequence is: CASSWAPANIQYF. The DNA is TGCGCCAGCAGCTGGGCCCCGGCAAACATTCAGTACTTC. The variable domain in full, with residues beyond the CDR3 obtained from the reference TRBV5-1 and TRBJ2-4 genes, is KAGVTQTPRYLIKTRGQQVTLSCSPISGHRSVSWYQQTPGQGLQFLFEYFSETQRNKGNFPGRFSGRQFSNSRSEMNVSTLELGDSALYLCASSWAPANIQYFGAGTRLSVL.